The 9 T cell receptor beta chains below all came from one sample that was sequenced in a study of T cell responses to AZD1222 COVID-19 vaccine. Measured with immunoSEQ multiplex PCR; TCRdb has only the in-frame clones, and not every one. The table lists 120,000 or so clones, over 75% of them singletons, with 6% to 9% in the top ten. Sequenced material: peripheral blood, taken on day 0 of AZD1222 vaccination. Receptors were obtained from an adult in good health.

This rearrangement joins TRBV6-5 to TRBJ2-5; D possibly corresponds to TRBD2 (5 bases). The ends were cut back, 5 bases at V and 3 bases at J, with 16 bases in the middle. The CDR3 has 15 residues. Germline V gives CDR1 MNHEY, CDR2 SVGAGI. CDR3 nucleotide sequence: TGTGCCAGCAGTCCCGGTGGCGGGTTAGAAGAGACCCAGTACTTC. Its translation is CASSPGGGLEETQYF.

The V gene is TRBV5-1, the J gene TRBJ2-5, with 11 bases lining up with TRBD2. CDR3 length: 16 residues. CDR1 is SGHRS, CDR2 YFSETQ, per germline. The junction had 6 bases not matched to a gene; V was cut back by 0 bases and J by 5 bases. The CDR3 DNA reads as TGCGCCAGCAGCTTGGCACTAGCGGGAGAAGCGGAGACCCAGTACTTC. The encoded protein is CASSLALAGEAETQYF.

V gene TRBV9 combines with J gene TRBJ2-1, with 7 bases lining up with TRBD2. V dropped 0 bases and J dropped 7; count of bases not matched to a gene: 7. The CDR3 is 15 amino acids. Germline CDR1 is SGDLS and CDR2 is YYNGEE. The CDR3 reads CASSVGGSKSNEQFF. The CDR3 DNA is TGTGCCAGCAGCGTAGGCGGGAGTAAGTCGAATGAGCAGTTCTTC.

The chain recombines TRBV28 with TRBJ2-2; tentative D call: TRBD2 (6 bases). This CDR3 is built from 14 residues. Germline loops: CDR1 MDHEN, CDR2 SYDVKM. V was pared by 5 bases and J by 5 bases, with 12 bases between. CDR3 protein: CASSIGGETGELFF. In nucleotides, the CDR3 is TGTGCCAGCAGTATAGGCGGGGAAACCGGGGAGCTGTTTTTT.

This clone was picked up one time. J is TRBJ2-2 and V is TRBV6-2 or TRBV6-3; maybe TRBD2 (5 bases). The V gene lost 2 bases and the J gene lost 6 bases, with 7 bases spanning the gap. This CDR3 has 13 amino acids. Germline CDR1 reads MNHEY; CDR2 reads SVGEGT. DNA of the CDR3: TGTGCCAGCAGTTACCGGGATGCCGGGGAGCTGTTTTTT. This gives the protein CASSYRDAGELFF.

This rearrangement joins TRBV19 to TRBJ1-4; 7 nucleotides match TRBD1. The germline V gene has CDR1 LNHDA and CDR2 SQIVND (reference sequence). Trimming at V came to 6 bases and at J to 5 bases, leaving 9 bases not matched to a gene. This CDR3 comprises 15 residues. CDR3 sequence: CASRNRGPSNEKLFF. CDR3 in DNA: TGTGCCAGTAGAAACAGGGGACCTTCAAATGAAAAACTGTTTTTT.

This clone was found once. The chain has TRBV7-3 and TRBJ2-3, with D possibly matching TRBD1 (5 bases). The CDR3 has 14 amino acids. Trimming removed 1 base from V and 6 bases from J, with 11 bases in between. Germline V CDR1 and CDR2: SGHTA, FQGTGA. Here the CDR3 reads CASSLKAGWDTQYF. The CDR3, as DNA: TGTGCCAGCAGCTTAAAGGCAGGGTGGGATACGCAGTATTTT.

This clone was found a few times. V gene TRBV19 combines with J gene TRBJ2-5; the D call may be TRBD1 or TRBD2 (5 bases each). The CDR3 contains 15 residues. Between the trimmed V and J ends, which lost 0 bases and 3 bases, there was a span of 11 bases. Germline values: CDR1 LNHDA, CDR2 SQIVND (reference sequence). CDR3: CASSIDPGAKETQYF. The CDR3 DNA reads TGTGCCAGTAGTATAGATCCCGGGGCTAAAGAGACCCAGTACTTC.

The chain links TRBV19 to TRBJ2-5, with D possibly TRBD1 on 5 matching bases. Trimming removed 2 bases from V and 4 bases from J, with 14 bases in between. The V gene's germline CDR1 is LNHDA and CDR2 SQIVND (reference sequence). The CDR3 length is 15 residues. Here the CDR3 reads CASSISGQGGETQYF. Here the CDR3 DNA reads TGTGCCAGTAGTATATCGGGCCAGGGCGGAGAGACCCAGTACTTC.